This T cell receptor beta chain was obtained from a study of somatic mutations in cytotoxic T cells in rheumatoid arthritis. Study findings and constraints: There was no significant difference in CD8+ T-cell clonality between rheumatoid arthritis patients and age-matched healthy controls.

Note on this clone: Its antigen is as yet unknown.

In the original processing: The authors rarely found patient CD8+ clones larger than 1% matching published virus-specific TCRB sequences. Data came from immunoSEQ multiplex PCR; TCRdb stores just in-frame clones and leaves some out. The DNA gave D and trimming, while V, J and clone size come from that table. The top ten clones hold about 10% of a sample with fewer than 25,000 clones, 78% of them seen once. The clonotype originates from an adult with rheumatoid arthritis. The source material was CD8+ T cells sorted from blood.

CDR3 in DNA: TGTGCAAGTCGCCCTATTGGGGAGGGCACTGAAGCTTTCTTT. Residues: CASRPIGEGTEAFF. The rearrangement links TRBV12-2 to TRBJ1-1. TRBV12-2 corresponds to a pseudogene. The CDR3 has 14 amino acids.